The next 27 T cell receptor beta chains were all read from a single sample in a study of T cell repertoires in cytomegalovirus infection. A single record per CDR3 protein comes from TCRdb applying MiXCR to the reads. Found here are fewer than 550,000 distinct CDR3 sequences, more than 20% of them singletons; the top ten hold less than 15%. The sequenced sample consisted of PBMCs. These receptors all come from a human donor in good health (CMV status not recorded). Some clones in this sample may be carry-over from other donors' samples.

The V call is TRBV7-9, the J call TRBJ1-5; D gene ambiguous. The V end was cut by 1 base, the J end by 4 bases, with 5 bases between. Germline CDR1 SEHNR, CDR2 FQNEAQ (reference sequence). The CDR3 has 13 residues. In DNA form, the CDR3 reads TGTGCCAGCAGCTTAGACGAGAATCAGCCCCAGCATTTT. It is translated as CASSLDENQPQHF.

This clonotype was observed a few times. The chain combines TRBV6-6 with TRBJ2-7; tentatively, D is TRBD2 (5 bases). CDR1 MNHNY and CDR2 SVGAGI come from the germline V gene (reference sequence). The CDR3 is 14 amino acids. V dropped 0 bases and J dropped 3 bases, with 9 bases sitting between them. In nucleotides, the CDR3 is TGTGCCAGCAGTTACTCGATCCGGGGCTACGAGCAGTACTTC. This gives the protein CASSYSIRGYEQYF.

This clonotype occurred many times. This sequence joins TRBV12-3 or TRBV12-4 and TRBJ2-1; TRBD1 matches at 12 bases. This CDR3 is built from 16 residues. V shed 5 bases, J shed 10 bases, and the junction held 12 bases outside the gene matches. CDR3 sequence (DNA): TGTGCCAGCAGTCCCTCCGGGACAGGGGGCCGGGGGGAGCAGTTCTTC. Translation: CASSPSGTGGRGEQFF.

The J gene is TRBJ1-1, the V gene TRBV30, with D possibly matching TRBD1 (6 bases). The germline CDR1 and CDR2 sequences are GTSNPN and SVGIG (reference sequence). V shed 7 bases and J shed 1 base, with 19 bases lying between them. The CDR3 is 15 amino acids. The CDR3 sequence: CAFRRAGVRNTEAFF. The CDR3 nucleotides read TGTGCCTTTCGACGGGCAGGGGTTAGGAACACTGAAGCTTTCTTT.

The table lists this clonotype with a few counts. The gene calls are TRBV9 and TRBJ2-7; perhaps TRBD2 as D (7 bases). There are 12 residues in the CDR3. Germline V gene sequence: CDR1 SGDLS, CDR2 YYNGEE. V lost 5 bases to trimming and J lost 5 bases, with 11 bases between them. The CDR3 DNA is TGTGCCAGCAGTGGAGGGGGGGACGAGCAGTACTTC. Translating gives CASSGGGDEQYF.

This clonotype was recorded many times. CDR3 region: CSAREIPGQGNEQYF. The CDR3, as DNA: TGCAGTGCTAGAGAAATCCCGGGACAGGGCAACGAGCAGTACTTC. V and J are TRBV20-1 and TRBJ2-7, with TRBD1 matching 9 bases. There are 15 residues in the CDR3. V was clipped by 0 bases and J by 5 bases; unmatched bases: 8. Germline CDR1 DFQATT, CDR2 SNEGSKA (reference sequence).

This clonotype appeared many times. This chain links TRBV7-2 with TRBJ1-5; 7 bases are shared with TRBD1. V shed 2 bases and J 4 bases; nucleotides not matched to a gene: 2. The CDR3 is made up of 14 amino acids. Germline V gives CDR1 SGHTA, CDR2 FQGNSA. CDR3 nucleotides: TGTGCCAGCAGCTTATACAGGGGAAATCAGCCCCAGCATTTT. Translation gives CASSLYRGNQPQHF.

This clonotype was observed a handful of times. For the CDR3, the DNA is TGTGCCAGCAGCTTATTGTTCTCGACTAGCGGGTCCACAGATACGCAGTATTTT. Residues: CASSLLFSTSGSTDTQYF. V gene TRBV11-2 combines with J gene TRBJ2-3; 10 positions agree with TRBD2. Germline V gene data show CDR1 as SGHAT and CDR2 as FQNNGV. The CDR3 is made up of 18 amino acids. J gave up 2 bases and V 2 bases, and 10 bases lay outside the gene matches. The full variable domain, completed using reference TRBV11-2 and TRBJ2-3, is EAGVAQSPRYKIIEKRQSVAFWCNPISGHATLYWYQQILGQGPKLLIQFQNNGVVDDSQLPKDRFSAERLKGVDSTLKIQPAKLEDSAVYLCASSLLFSTSGSTDTQYFGPGTRLTVL.

This clonotype was recorded once. The V call is TRBV24-1, the J call TRBJ1-2; D unresolved. CDR3 size: 12 residues. The germline gives CDR1 KGHDR, CDR2 SFDVKD. Trimming removed 5 bases from V and 3 bases from J, with 6 bases in between. CDR3 in DNA: TGTGCCACCAGTGCAACAGACTATGGCTACACCTTC. As protein: CATSATDYGYTF.

The CDR3 coding sequence is TGTGCCAGCAGTCGACTAGCGGGAGGCAACAAATATCTTACAGATACGCAGTATTTT. Residues: CASSRLAGGNKYLTDTQYF. The rearrangement uses TRBV27 and TRBJ2-3; 13 positions match TRBD2. V dropped 5 bases and J dropped 3; count of bases not matched to a gene: 14. Germline V gene sequence: CDR1 MNHEY, CDR2 SMNVEV (reference sequence). The CDR3 is 19 amino acids.

The CDR3 coding sequence is TGTGCCAGCAGCTTAAATGGGGCCCCGAACACTGAAGCTTTCTTT. This sequence encodes CASSLNGAPNTEAFF. The chain has TRBV7-2 and TRBJ1-1, with a possible D match to TRBD1 (5 bases). The CDR3 sequence is 15 residues long. V gave up 2 bases and J gave up 1 base, with 11 bases separating them. From germline, CDR1 is SGHTA and CDR2 FQGNSA.

This clonotype was seen many times. The gene calls are TRBV7-2 and TRBJ2-5, with 12 bases that match TRBD2. The CDR3 covers 16 residues. Looked up from germline, CDR1 is SGHTA and CDR2 is FQGNSA. The V segment lost 4 bases and the J segment 4 bases; nucleotides outside the gene matches: 7. This chain's CDR3 is CASSSETSGRRETQYF. The CDR3, as DNA: TGTGCCAGCAGCTCCGAGACTAGCGGGAGAAGAGAGACCCAGTACTTC.

This clonotype was observed a few times. This chain uses TRBV7-9 with TRBJ2-5; D is ambiguous. Trimming removed 5 bases from V and 1 base from J, with 14 bases in between. CDR1 is SEHNR, CDR2 FQNEAQ, per germline (reference sequence). There are 15 residues in the CDR3. CDR3 protein: CASSINPIFQETQYF. The CDR3 nucleotides are TGTGCCAGCAGCATCAACCCGATTTTCCAAGAGACCCAGTACTTC.

CDR3: CASSLGAGGGQETQYF. The CDR3 region has the DNA TGTGCCAGCAGCTTGGGAGCGGGAGGCGGGCAAGAGACCCAGTACTTC. This chain links TRBV7-6 with TRBJ2-5, with 9 bases identical to TRBD2. The CDR3 sequence is 16 residues long. The J segment lost 2 bases and the V segment lost 3 bases, leaving 7 bases of the junction unmatched. The germline V gene has CDR1 SGHVS and CDR2 FNYEAQ.

The sample holds a few counts of this clonotype. The chain links TRBV6-2 or TRBV6-3 to TRBJ2-7; 8 positions agree with TRBD1. The CDR3 is 14 amino acids. V was pared by 5 bases and J by 12 bases, with 15 bases of the junction left unmatched. Germline V lookup: CDR1 MNHEY, CDR2 SVGEGT. CDR3 protein: CASSPGQDPLFPYF. CDR3 DNA sequence: TGTGCCAGCAGTCCGGGACAGGACCCCCTATTTCCGTACTTC.

The chain links TRBV7-8 to TRBJ2-1; a weak D match, TRBD1 (6 bases). V was clipped by 5 bases and J by 7 bases, with 18 bases between them. CDR1 is SGHVS and CDR2 is FQNEAQ in the germline V gene. The CDR3 extends over 15 amino acids. The CDR3 region is CASSQSGTMRNEQFF. The DNA for the CDR3 is TGTGCCAGCAGCCAATCCGGGACAATGAGGAATGAGCAGTTCTTC.

This clonotype turned up a few times. The chain combines TRBV6-2 or TRBV6-3 with TRBJ1-2; 9 positions match TRBD1. This CDR3 is 15 amino acids long. Germline lookup yields CDR1 MNHEY and CDR2 SVGEGT. J gave up 2 bases and V 5 bases, and 6 bases lay outside the gene matches. In DNA, the CDR3 is TGTGCCAGCAGTGGAGGGGACAGGGTGAACTATGGCTACACCTTC. It codes for CASSGGDRVNYGYTF.

This clonotype was seen ten or more times. The chain joins TRBV7-8 to TRBJ2-7; perhaps D is TRBD1 or TRBD2 (5 bases each). Germline V lookup: CDR1 SGHVS, CDR2 FQNEAQ. CDR3 length equals 13 residues. V was clipped by 7 bases and J by 1 base, with 11 bases between them. The CDR3: CASTIGASYEQYF. The CDR3 bases are TGTGCCAGCACTATCGGGGCATCCTACGAGCAGTACTTC. Based on the CDR3 plus reference TRBV7-8 and TRBJ2-7, the full variable domain is GAGVSQSPRYKVAKRGQDVALRCDPISGHVSLFWYQQALGQGPEFLTYFQNEAQLDKSGLPSDRFFAERPEGSVSTLKIQRTQQEDSAVYLCASTIGASYEQYFGPGTRLTVT.

This clonotype was found many times. The chain has TRBV7-9 and TRBJ2-7, with a possible D match to TRBD2 (5 bases). Germline assignment: CDR1 SEHNR and CDR2 FQNEAQ (reference sequence). The CDR3 consists of 13 residues. The V end lost 5 bases, the J end lost 7 bases, and 15 bases lay between the germline ends. The CDR3 region has the DNA TGTGCCAGCAGCCCGGGGAGTTCGGGAGAGCAGTACTTC. Translation gives CASSPGSSGEQYF. Supplemented by reference TRBV7-9 and TRBJ2-7, the full variable domain reads DTGVSQNPRHKITKRGQNVTFRCDPISEHNRLYWYRQTLGQGPEFLTYFQNEAQLEKSRLLSDRFSAERPKGSFSTLEIQRTEQGDSAMYLCASSPGSSGEQYFGPGTRLTVT.

This clonotype was counted between two and nine times. The chain recombines TRBV5-4 with TRBJ1-6; D not certain. CDR1 is SGHNT and CDR2 is YYREEE in the germline V gene (reference sequence). The ends were cut back, 4 bases at V and 7 bases at J, with 18 bases in the middle. The CDR3 runs to 16 residues. Here the CDR3 reads CASSAPFVGVNSPLHF. The CDR3 DNA is TGTGCCAGCAGCGCCCCTTTCGTCGGGGTCAATTCACCCCTCCACTTT.

This clonotype was counted a few times. The chain joins TRBV20-1 to TRBJ1-2; TRBD1 might be the D (5 bases). V was cut by 7 bases and J by 6 bases, with 12 bases left in between. CDR1 and CDR2 (germline): DFQATT, SNEGSKA (reference sequence). The CDR3 covers 11 residues. The CDR3 region is CSDTGENGYTF. The CDR3 DNA is TGCAGTGATACGGGGGAAAATGGCTACACCTTC.

V gene TRBV28 combines with J gene TRBJ2-6; 9 bases fit TRBD1. With V trimmed by 5 bases and J by 0 bases, 23 bases remained unmatched. Germline CDR1 MDHEN, CDR2 SYDVKM. The CDR3 length is 23 residues. The CDR3 coding sequence is TGTGCCAGCAGTCCCCTGATTTGGGTAACAGGGGGCGAAGAAGGCTCTGGGGCCAACGTCCTGACTTTC. Translated: CASSPLIWVTGGEEGSGANVLTF.

V gene TRBV12-3 or TRBV12-4 combines with J gene TRBJ1-2; a weak D match, TRBD1 (6 bases). This CDR3 region has 13 residues. V dropped 4 bases and J dropped 1 base, with 7 bases sitting between them. CDR3 nucleotide sequence: TGTGCCAGCAGTTGGACAGTTAACTATGGCTACACCTTC. Translation gives CASSWTVNYGYTF.

This clonotype was found many times. The gene calls are TRBV7-2 and TRBJ2-5, with 10 bases fitting TRBD2. This CDR3 has 15 residues. Germline CDR1 and CDR2: SGHTA and FQGNSA. V gave up 2 bases and J gave up 5 bases; unmatched junction bases: 5. DNA of the CDR3: TGTGCCAGCAGCTTATACTCTAGCGGGAGCGAGACCCAGTACTTC. This codes for CASSLYSSGSETQYF.

This clonotype occurred a few times. The rearrangement links TRBV27 to TRBJ2-1, with TRBD2 matching over 11 bases. Germline V gene sequence: CDR1 MNHEY, CDR2 SMNVEV (reference sequence). Germline trimming cut 6 bases from V and 7 bases from J; bases unmatched to any gene: 5. The CDR3 runs to 14 residues. CDR3: CASRDIAGGNEQFF. The CDR3, as DNA: TGTGCCAGCAGAGATATAGCGGGAGGGAATGAGCAGTTCTTC.

The chain joins TRBV29-1 to TRBJ1-5; D is possibly TRBD1 (6 bases). The V end lost 6 bases, the J end lost 0 bases, and 9 bases lay between the germline ends. This CDR3 is built from 13 residues. In germline, CDR1 is SQVTM, CDR2 ANQGSEA. This CDR3 reads CSVQGNSNQPQHF. CDR3 nucleotide sequence: TGCAGCGTACAGGGAAATAGCAATCAGCCCCAGCATTTT.

This chain uses TRBV14 with TRBJ2-3, with 7 bases aligning to TRBD2. Germline V gene lookup returns CDR1 SGHDN and CDR2 FVKESK. This CDR3 contains 14 residues. The junction had 7 bases not matched to a gene; V was cut back by 4 bases and J by 6 bases. Here the CDR3 DNA reads TGTGCCAGCAGCCCCGGGGGGACCTTTGATACGCAGTATTTT. It is translated as CASSPGGTFDTQYF.